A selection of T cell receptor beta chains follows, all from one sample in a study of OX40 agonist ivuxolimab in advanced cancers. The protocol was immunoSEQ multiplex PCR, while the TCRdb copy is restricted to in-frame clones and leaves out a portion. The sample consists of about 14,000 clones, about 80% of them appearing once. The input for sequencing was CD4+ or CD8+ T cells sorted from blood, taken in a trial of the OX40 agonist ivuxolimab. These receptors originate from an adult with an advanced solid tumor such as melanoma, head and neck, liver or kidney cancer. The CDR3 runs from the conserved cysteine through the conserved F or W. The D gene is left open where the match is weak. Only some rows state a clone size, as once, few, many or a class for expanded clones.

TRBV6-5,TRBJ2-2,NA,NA,CASSYLGGGTGELFF,TGTGCCAGCAGTTATCTGGGTGGAGGTACCGGGGAGCTGTTTTTT
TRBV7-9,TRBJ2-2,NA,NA,CASSHLRVLFGWTGELFF,TGTGCCAGCAGCCATCTCCGGGTCCTCTTTGGGTGGACCGGGGAGCTGTTTTTT
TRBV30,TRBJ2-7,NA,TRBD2,CAWSVLGLAGSEQYF,TGTGCCTGGAGTGTACTGGGACTAGCGGGATCCGAGCAGTACTTC
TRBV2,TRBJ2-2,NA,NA,CASAITGELFF,TGTGCCAGCGCTATAACCGGGGAGCTGTTTTTT
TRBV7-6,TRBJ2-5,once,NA,CASSSPPGPLNKETQYF,TGTGCCAGCAGTTCTCCTCCGGGCCCCCTTAATAAAGAGACCCAGTACTTC
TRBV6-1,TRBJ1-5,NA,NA,CASSGGGGYQPQHF,TGTGCCAGCAGTGGTGGAGGGGGGTATCAGCCCCAGCATTTT
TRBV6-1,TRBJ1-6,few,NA,CASSGRRGRVNSPLHF,TGTGCCAGCAGTGGCAGGAGGGGGAGAGTAAATTCACCCCTCCACTTT
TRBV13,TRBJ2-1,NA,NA,CASSDRLGKLNEQFF,TGTGCCAGCAGCGATAGGTTAGGTAAGCTAAATGAGCAGTTCTTC
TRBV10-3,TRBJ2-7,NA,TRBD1,CAISESATGGYEQYF,TGTGCCATCAGTGAGTCCGCGACAGGGGGCTACGAGCAGTACTTC
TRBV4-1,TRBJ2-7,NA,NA,CASSQEAPIGPFYYEQYF,TGCGCCAGCAGCCAAGAAGCCCCAATTGGACCCTTCTACTACGAGCAGTACTTC
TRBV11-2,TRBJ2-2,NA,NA,CASSPGAGELFF,TGTGCCAGCAGCCCCGGGGCCGGGGAGCTGTTTTTT
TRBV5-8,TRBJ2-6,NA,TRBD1,CASSEGQVPSGANVLTF,TGTGCCAGCAGCGAGGGACAGGTTCCCTCTGGGGCCAACGTCCTGACTTTC
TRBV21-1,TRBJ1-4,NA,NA,CASSKAAGQGEGSATNEKLFF,TGTGCCAGCAGCAAAGCAGCGGGACAGGGGGAGGGGTCGGCAACTAATGAAAAACTGTTTTTT
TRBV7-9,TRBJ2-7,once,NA,CASSPGTGEQYF,TGTGCCAGCAGCCCTGGGACGGGGGAGCAGTACTTC
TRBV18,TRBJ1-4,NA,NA,CASSPRDIRGEKLFF,TGTGCCAGCTCACCACGGGACATCCGAGGGGAAAAACTGTTTTTT
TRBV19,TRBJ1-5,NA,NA,CASSWTARNQPQHF,TGTGCCAGTAGTTGGACCGCTAGAAATCAGCCCCAGCATTTT
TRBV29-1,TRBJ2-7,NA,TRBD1,CSVGGPRQGDEQYF,TGCAGCGTTGGTGGGCCTCGGCAGGGGGACGAGCAGTACTTC
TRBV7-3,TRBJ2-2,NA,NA,CASRDQSGELFF,TGTGCCAGCAGAGATCAGTCCGGGGAGCTGTTTTTT
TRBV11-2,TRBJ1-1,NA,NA,CASSFLDTEAFF,TGTGCCAGCAGCTTCCTAGACACTGAAGCTTTCTTT
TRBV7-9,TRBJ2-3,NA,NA,CAIPSRFTDTQYF,TGTGCCATCCCTAGCCGATTCACAGATACGCAGTATTTT
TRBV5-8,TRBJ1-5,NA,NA,CASSYRRSNQPQHF,TGTGCCAGCAGCTATAGACGGTCCAATCAGCCCCAGCATTTT
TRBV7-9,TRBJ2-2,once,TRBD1,CASRDGTGTGELFF,TGTGCCAGCAGGGACGGGACAGGGACCGGGGAGCTGTTTTTT
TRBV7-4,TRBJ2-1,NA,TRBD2,CASSSGLAGDEQFF,TGTGCCAGCAGCTCGGGACTAGCGGGAGATGAGCAGTTCTTC
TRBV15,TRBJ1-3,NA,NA,CATSPSNFVSGNTIYF,TGTGCCACCAGCCCTTCCAATTTCGTCTCTGGAAACACCATATATTTT
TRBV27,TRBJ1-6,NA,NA,CASSGRAISVGSPLHF,TGTGCCAGCTCGGGCCGGGCGATCTCGGTTGGTTCACCCCTCCACTTT
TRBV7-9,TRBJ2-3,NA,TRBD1,CASSKTGRGSDTQYF,TGTGCCAGCAGCAAGACAGGGCGTGGTTCAGATACGCAGTATTTT
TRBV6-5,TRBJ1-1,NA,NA,CASSYTARGNTEAFF,TGTGCCAGCAGTTATACGGCCAGGGGGAACACTGAAGCTTTCTTT
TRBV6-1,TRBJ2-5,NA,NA,CASSDGAVNREQYF,TGTGCCAGCAGTGATGGGGCGGTTAATCGGGAGCAGTACTTC
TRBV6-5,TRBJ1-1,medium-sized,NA,CASSSLTEAFF,TGTGCCAGCAGTTCTCTTACTGAAGCTTTCTTT
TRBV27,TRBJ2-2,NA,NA,CASSLMPLYPNTGELFF,TGTGCCAGCAGTTTAATGCCGCTCTATCCGAACACCGGGGAGCTGTTTTTT
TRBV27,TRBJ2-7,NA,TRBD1,CASMGRGTGAYEQYF,TGTGCCAGCATGGGAAGGGGGACAGGAGCCTACGAGCAGTACTTC
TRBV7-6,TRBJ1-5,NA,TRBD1,CASSPYRGGSNQPQHF,TGTGCCAGCAGCCCTTACAGGGGTGGTAGCAATCAGCCCCAGCATTTT
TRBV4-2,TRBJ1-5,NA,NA,CASSPGANSNQPQHF,TGTGCCAGCAGCCCAGGGGCGAATAGCAATCAGCCCCAGCATTTT
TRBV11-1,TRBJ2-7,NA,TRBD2,CASSEEVAGGPIYEQYF,TGTGCCAGCAGCGAAGAGGTGGCGGGGGGCCCAATCTACGAGCAGTACTTC
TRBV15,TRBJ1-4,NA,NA,CATSRGLLVSSTNEKLFF,TGTGCCACCAGCAGAGGGTTACTAGTATCCTCAACTAATGAAAAACTGTTTTTT
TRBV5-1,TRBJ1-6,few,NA,CASSLTGTGNSPLHF,TGCGCCAGCAGCTTGACAGGGACGGGCAACTCACCCCTCCACTTT
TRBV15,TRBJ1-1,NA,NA,CATIAPPNTEAFF,TGTGCCACCATTGCCCCCCCGAACACTGAAGCTTTCTTT
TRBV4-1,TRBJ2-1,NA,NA,CASSQDPAYNEQFF,TGCGCCAGCAGCCAAGATCCTGCCTACAATGAGCAGTTCTTC